This TCR beta chain derives from a study of T cells in Graves' hyperthyroidism and ophthalmopathy. Whole-study findings and limits: Classification by a 13 V-J model distinguished ophthalmopathy from stable hyperthyroidism. Most thyroid clonotypes that were expanded above 0.001 also turned up in blood.

This clonotype was found many times. Antigen unknown. The CDR3 regions of TCR beta were amplified from RNA transcripts. The HTBI primer set was used in a first-round RT-PCR of the TCR CDR3. Each CDR3 protein gets one entry after TCRdb re-called the multiplex PCR reads with MiXCR. The sample includes some 150,000 distinct CDR3 sequences, 22% seen only once; the top ten take roughly 73%. Input material: blood. The receptor comes from a woman aged 45-60 years with Graves' hyperthyroidism that later progressed to Graves' ophthalmopathy.

CDR3 region: CASSLEGRRTEAFF. The CDR3 DNA reads as TGCGCCAGCAGCTTGGAGGGCAGAAGGACTGAAGCTTTCTTT. The genes are TRBV5-1 and TRBJ1-1, with D unclear. Germline lookup yields CDR1 SGHRS and CDR2 YFSETQ. V gave up 0 bases and J gave up 5 bases, with 11 bases separating them. CDR3 length: 14 residues.